These T cell receptor beta chains were read from a single sample in a study of T cell responses to AZD1222 COVID-19 vaccine. TCRdb's copy holds only in-frame clones and misses some; the assay was immunoSEQ multiplex PCR. The sample has some 98,000 clones, approximately 84% seen once. This specimen was peripheral blood, taken 28 days after the second AZD1222 dose. The receptors shown here come from an adult who received the AZD1222 COVID-19 vaccine. The CDR3 runs from the conserved cysteine through the conserved F or W. D genes are given only for firm matches. Clone size is given for some rows only: seen once, a few or many times, or a class if the clone is expanded.

TRBJ2-1	NA	TRBD2	TRBV5-4	TGTGCCAGCAGCTTGGGACTAGCAAGCTCCTACAATGAGCAGTTCTTC	CASSLGLASSYNEQFF
TRBJ1-2	NA	NA	TRBV10-3	TGTGCCATCAGTGACCGAGGGGGGCCTAGCTATGGCTACACCTTC	CAISDRGGPSYGYTF
TRBJ2-3	NA	NA	TRBV5-1	TGCGCCAGCAGCTTGACCGGGGACGATACGCAGTATTTT	CASSLTGDDTQYF
TRBJ2-1	NA	TRBD2	TRBV3-1/TRBV3-2	TGTGCCAGCAGCCTCGATAGCGGGAGGGCCCTCAATGAGCAGTTCTTC	CASSLDSGRALNEQFF
TRBJ2-7	NA	NA	TRBV7-9	TGTGCCAGCAGCTCAGCGGCGCCCTACGAGCAGTACTTC	CASSSAAPYEQYF
TRBJ2-2	NA	NA	TRBV28	TGTGCCAGCAACAGGGTCATTACCGGGGAGCTGTTTTTT	CASNRVITGELFF
TRBJ2-6	NA	TRBD1	TRBV7-9	TGTGCCAGCAGCCGACAGGGGGCAGGGGCCAACGTCCTGACTTTC	CASSRQGAGANVLTF
TRBJ1-5	NA	NA	TRBV6-5	TGTGCCAGCAGTTATTTAGGGTCTGATCAGCCCCAGCATTTT	CASSYLGSDQPQHF
TRBJ2-5	NA	TRBD1	TRBV18	TGTGCCAGCTCACCGTTCCGGGACAGCCAAGAGACCCAGTACTTC	CASSPFRDSQETQYF
TRBJ1-1	few	TRBD1	TRBV4-3	TGCGCCAGCAGCGAGACGACCTTGGCAGGGGGCTTTGAAGCTTTCTTT	CASSETTLAGGFEAFF
TRBJ2-3	NA	NA	TRBV24-1	TGTGCCACCCGACGGGAGCCCACAGATACGCAGTATTTT	CATRREPTDTQYF
TRBJ2-7	few	NA	TRBV11-2	TGTGCCAGCAGCTTAGATCTCCGTACCTACGAGCAGTACTTC	CASSLDLRTYEQYF
TRBJ1-1	NA	NA	TRBV5-1	TGCGCCAGCAGCTACAGTCCCGCGGGGTCCGCAGACACTGAAGCTTTCTTT	CASSYSPAGSADTEAFF
TRBJ2-3	NA	TRBD2	TRBV18	TGTGCCTCCCAGCGGAGCGGGAGGAATACAGATACGCAGTATTTT	CASQRSGRNTDTQYF
TRBJ2-7	NA	TRBD1	TRBV27	TGTGCCAGCAGTTTATCCCGAAACCCCGACAGGGGGGACGAGCAGTACTTC	CASSLSRNPDRGDEQYF
TRBJ2-3	NA	NA	TRBV19	TGTGCCAGTAGTGGTGCAGATACGCAGTATTTT	CASSGADTQYF
TRBJ2-1	NA	TRBD2	TRBV19	TGTGCCAGTAGTGAACACTCGACTAGCTGGGACAATGAGCAGTTCTTC	CASSEHSTSWDNEQFF
TRBJ2-1	NA	TRBD2	TRBV3-1/TRBV3-2	TGTGCCAGCAGGGGCGGGGGGTATGAGCAGTTCTTC	CASRGGGYEQFF
TRBJ2-7	NA	TRBD1	TRBV7-9	TGTGCCAGCAGCTTAGACTCGGGACAGAGCTCCTACGAGCAGTACTTC	CASSLDSGQSSYEQYF
TRBJ2-7	NA	NA	TRBV1	TGCACCAGCAGCCAAGAATCCCATACCTACGAGCAGTACTTC	CTSSQESHTYEQYF
TRBJ2-7	NA	NA	TRBV19	TGTGCCAGTAGTATAAGGACGGGGGCCTACGAGCAGTACTTC	CASSIRTGAYEQYF
TRBJ2-5	few	TRBD2	TRBV7-2	TGTGCCAGCAGCTTCGGACTAGCGGGGTCCGTGGCCCAGTACTTC	CASSFGLAGSVAQYF
TRBJ1-2	NA	NA	TRBV7-9	TGTGCCAGCAGCTTAGGAGAGGCGAGGGGCTACACCTTC	CASSLGEARGYTF
TRBJ1-1	NA	TRBD1	TRBV7-8	TGTGCCAGCAGCGTCAGGACAGGGGAGAACACTGAAGCTTTCTTT	CASSVRTGENTEAFF
TRBJ1-2	NA	NA	TRBV28	TGTGCCAGCAGTCTCCCCCTCGTCGGCTACACCTTC	CASSLPLVGYTF
TRBJ2-5	NA	TRBD2	TRBV19	TGTGCCAGTAGTCCTCTAGCGGGGGGGCGCGAGACCCAGTACTTC	CASSPLAGGRETQYF
TRBJ1-1	once	NA	TRBV18	TGTGCCAGCTCACCATTAACTCGGACTGAAGCTTTCTTT	CASSPLTRTEAFF
TRBJ2-7	NA	TRBD1	TRBV7-2	TGTGCCAGCAGCTTGGGGACAGGGATCGAGCAGTACTTC	CASSLGTGIEQYF
TRBJ2-7	few	TRBD2	TRBV3-1/TRBV3-2	TGTGCCAGCAGCCAAGATTTCCCCCAGCGGGGCCGACGGTCCTACGAGCAGTACTTC	CASSQDFPQRGRRSYEQYF
TRBJ1-4	NA	TRBD1	TRBV5-1	TGCGCCAGCAGCTTGGATCAGACAGGGCATGAAAAACTGTTTTTT	CASSLDQTGHEKLFF
TRBJ1-1	NA	NA	TRBV5-1	TGCGCCAGCAGCTTGGACGGGGGGTCTGAAGCTTTCTTT	CASSLDGGSEAFF
TRBJ2-7	few	TRBD2	TRBV18	TGTGCCAGCTCACCACAAGGACTAGCGGGAACATACTACGAGCAGTACTTC	CASSPQGLAGTYYEQYF
TRBJ1-1	NA	NA	TRBV2	TGTGCCAGCAGTGGATTGCGTACTCTAGGGACTGAAGCTTTCTTT	CASSGLRTLGTEAFF
TRBJ2-1	NA	NA	TRBV7-3	TGTGCCAGCAGCAGCATTCCCCTGGGGCAGCAGTTCTTC	CASSSIPLGQQFF
TRBJ1-3	NA	NA	TRBV5-1	TGCGCCAGCAGCTTTAAGGGGCTCTCTGGAAACACCATATATTTT	CASSFKGLSGNTIYF
TRBJ1-1	NA	NA	TRBV18	TGTGCCAGCTCACCACAAGACGGATTGAACACTGAAGCTTTCTTT	CASSPQDGLNTEAFF
TRBJ1-6	NA	NA	TRBV18	TGTGCCAGCTCACCTGGAATTACGGTCCTTGGGCCCCTCCACTTT	CASSPGITVLGPLHF
TRBJ1-1	NA	NA	TRBV15	TGTGCCACCAGCAGATCCCGGGCGTCAATACAGGGTACGCACACTGAAGCTTTCTTT	CATSRSRASIQGTHTEAFF
TRBJ1-3	NA	TRBD1	TRBV29-1	TGCAGCGTTGGGACAGGTGATTCTGGAAACACCATATATTTT	CSVGTGDSGNTIYF
TRBJ1-2	NA	TRBD1	TRBV29-1	TGCAGCGTTGAGCCTCCGGGACAGGGGTCGGGCTATGGCTACACCTTC	CSVEPPGQGSGYGYTF
TRBJ2-1	NA	NA	TRBV5-1	TGCGCCAGCAGCTTGACGAGTGGTTTCGATGAGCAGTTCTTC	CASSLTSGFDEQFF
TRBJ2-1	NA	TRBD1	TRBV6-2/TRBV6-3	TGTGCCAGCAGTTGGGGACAGGGGCGGTTCTTC	CASSWGQGRFF
TRBJ1-1	NA	NA	TRBV2	TGTGCCAGCAGTGGAGACCCAAACACTGAAGCTTTCTTT	CASSGDPNTEAFF
TRBJ2-7	NA	NA	TRBV25-1	TGTGCCAGCAGTGAAAATTACGAGCAGTACTTC	CASSENYEQYF
TRBJ2-7	NA	NA	TRBV9	TGTGCCAGCAGTGGTAGAGGGGGGAACTACGAGCAGTACTTC	CASSGRGGNYEQYF
TRBJ2-5	few	NA	TRBV20-1	TGCAGTGCTAGGCTCCAAGAGACCCAGTACTTC	CSARLQETQYF
TRBJ2-7	NA	NA	TRBV20-1	TGCAGTGCTAGTCGGGGGGCGCGGGACGAGCAGTACTTC	CSASRGARDEQYF
TRBJ2-4	NA	NA	TRBV7-9	TGTGCCAGCAGCCTGGTTGGGCTACAAAACATTCAGTACTTC	CASSLVGLQNIQYF
TRBJ2-7	NA	NA	TRBV2	TGTGCCAGCACCCCACAAAGGACGGTCTCAGAGCAGTACTTC	CASTPQRTVSEQYF
TRBJ1-2	NA	NA	TRBV7-9	TGTGCCAGCAGGGGAGCTCGTATAGATTATGGCTACACCTTC	CASRGARIDYGYTF
TRBJ2-7	few	TRBD1	TRBV7-2	TGTGCCAGCAGCCCGACGGGACAGGGATACGAGCAGTACTTC	CASSPTGQGYEQYF
TRBJ2-2	NA	NA	TRBV29-1	TGCAGCGGTGGTTGGGGTTATGAGAACACCGGGGAGCTGTTTTTT	CSGGWGYENTGELFF
TRBJ2-3	NA	NA	TRBV11-2	TGTGCCAGCAGCTTAGCACGTGGGCGCACAGATACGCAGTATTTT	CASSLARGRTDTQYF
TRBJ2-1	NA	TRBD1	TRBV28	TGTGCCAGCAGTCCGGGAGGTGGACAGGGGGCGTTCTCCAATGAGCAGTTCTTC	CASSPGGGQGAFSNEQFF
TRBJ2-7	NA	NA	TRBV5-1	TGCGCCAGCAGCGCTTACCGGGACACTGCGCCCGAGCAGTACTTC	CASSAYRDTAPEQYF
TRBJ2-3	NA	NA	TRBV29-1	TGCAGCGCCACTATCGGCCGGGCGGATACGCAGTATTTT	CSATIGRADTQYF
TRBJ2-7	NA	TRBD1	TRBV19	TGTGCCAGTAGTATAGACCTCCTCCGGGACAGAGCCACCTACGAGCAGTACTTC	CASSIDLLRDRATYEQYF
TRBJ1-2	NA	TRBD1	TRBV7-2	TGTGCCAGCAGCTTCCAAGGGACAGCCTATGGCTACACCTTC	CASSFQGTAYGYTF